Below are 29 T cell receptor beta chains sequenced from a single sample in a study of tumor-infiltrating lymphocytes in primary liver carcinoma. Unsorted bulk tissue, roughly 19-33 mg of it, served as the source for co-extraction of RNA and DNA. With a constant-region primer, TCR beta cDNA was made from 450 to 650 ng of total RNA. Slightly modified ARM-PCR with three nested multiplex PCR rounds yielded TCR beta libraries. Researchers ran the first two PCR rounds for roughly 11 cycles each with TRBV1-TRBV30 forward primers and a C-beta reverse primer. TCRdb independently ran MiXCR on the multiplex PCR reads; one entry per CDR3 protein. The profile shows about 190,000 distinct CDR3 sequences, roughly 80% of them singletons. The sample taken for sequencing was tumor tissue from primary liver carcinoma. Every receptor here comes from a man aged 35 to 55 with primary liver carcinoma and hepatitis B virus infection.

To note about this clonotype: Being one base from a much bigger clone, this may be a read error. In nucleotides, the CDR3 is TGTGCCAGCAGTCCAACCTTACAGTTTTTGTTAGAGCAGCCCCAGCATTTT. Translating gives CASSPTLQFLLEQPQHF. This chain uses TRBV28 with TRBJ1-5, with D unclear. CDR1 is MDHEN, CDR2 SYDVKM, per germline. The CDR3 is 17 residues long. V lost 5 bases, J lost 7 bases, and 24 bases lay in between.

On this clonotype itself: This may come from a read error, since a much larger clone is one base off. The gene calls are TRBV7-9 and TRBJ2-1; tentatively, D is TRBD1 (5 bases). The germline V gene has CDR1 SEHNR and CDR2 FQNEAQ (reference sequence). Between the trimmed V and J ends, which lost 5 bases and 8 bases, there was a span of 16 bases. The CDR3 sequence is 14 residues long. The CDR3 DNA reads TGTGCCAGCAGCCTAACAGGTTTAGGCTATGAGCAGTTCTTC. Translated: CASSLTGLGYEQFF. Full variable domain (outside the CDR3, taken from reference TRBV7-9 and TRBJ2-1): DTGVSQNPRHKITKRGQNVTFRCDPISEHNRLYWYRQTLGQGPEFLTYFQNEAQLEKSRLLSDRFSAERPKGSFSTLEIQRTEQGDSAMYLCASSLTGLGYEQFFGPGTRLTVL.

V and J are TRBV12-3 or TRBV12-4 and TRBJ1-5, with a tentative D call TRBD1 (5 bases). Trimming pared 6 bases from V and 8 bases from J, leaving 20 bases between. The length of the CDR3 is 15 residues. Written as DNA, the CDR3 is TGTGCCAGCAGGCGGGGCACAGCAATAAATAAGCCCCAGCATTTT. Its translation is CASRRGTAINKPQHF.

With regard to this clonotype: It is likely a read error, because the conserved phenylalanine at the end of the CDR3 is missing. J is TRBJ2-7 and V is TRBV4-1; no clear D. The CDR3 contains 15 residues. Per the germline V gene, CDR1 is MGHRA and CDR2 is YSYEKL. CDR3 sequence: CASSQVGPNSYEQYL. The CDR3 nucleotides read TGTGCCAGCAGCCAAGTCGGACCCAACTCCTACGAGCAGTACCTC.

Remarks on this clonotype: An end of the junction does not agree with germline; a read error may underlie this. The chain couples TRBV7-8 to TRBJ1-4; D not resolved. Germline values: CDR1 SGHVS, CDR2 FQNEAQ. The CDR3 contains 14 residues. Here the CDR3 reads CASNLWRGNEKPFF. In nucleotides, the CDR3 is TGTGCCAGCAACTTATGGCGAGGAAATGAAAAACCGTTTTTT.

Concerning this clonotype: Mismatch with germline at one junction end may stem from a read error. The CDR3 DNA follows: TGTACCAGCAATCTCCGGCGGCGGACGAACACCGGGGAGCTGTTTTTT. Protein product: CTSNLRRRTNTGELFF. The V and J genes are TRBV12-3 or TRBV12-4 and TRBJ2-2; no reliable D call. The CDR3 totals 16 residues.

As regards this clonotype: Just one base apart from a much larger clone, this may be a read error. The chain joins TRBV28 to TRBJ2-3; 16 nucleotides match TRBD2. Per the germline V gene, CDR1 is MDHEN and CDR2 is SYDVKM. The CDR3 is 17 residues long. With V trimmed by 7 bases and J by 14 bases, 18 bases remained unmatched. CDR3 in amino acids: CASTLSGTSGRAESWYF. In DNA, the CDR3 is TGTGCCAGCACCCTTTCCGGGACTAGCGGGAGGGCCGAGTCCTGGTATTTT.

With respect to this clonotype: One end of the junction fails to match germline, which may point to a read error. The chain joins TRBV5-1 to TRBJ2-1, with 12 nucleotides matching TRBD2. This CDR3 has 15 residues. CDR1 and CDR2 (germline): SGHRS, YFSETQ. The CDR3 is CASSATSGSHIEQFF. The DNA for the CDR3 is TGTGCCAGCAGCGCGACTAGCGGGAGCCACATTGAGCAGTTCTTC.

This clonotype was recorded once. The junction departs from germline at one end; a sequencing error may be responsible. The chain links TRBV11-3 to TRBJ2-1; D gene unclear. The CDR3 covers 14 residues. Germline CDR1 and CDR2: SGHNT and YENEEA. CDR3 in DNA: TGTGCTAGCAGCTTTGGCGTCTCGAACAATGAGCAGCTCTTC. Its protein is CASSFGVSNNEQLF.

The chain couples TRBV11-2 to TRBJ2-3, with a tentative D call TRBD2 (6 bases). The V end was cut by 3 bases, the J end by 8 bases, with 18 bases between. The length of the CDR3 is 15 residues. CDR1 and CDR2 (germline): SGHAT, FQNNGV. CDR3 amino acids: CASSFRRGKGATQYF. CDR3 DNA: TGTGCCAGCAGCTTTAGGAGGGGAAAAGGGGCTACGCAGTATTTT.

In the case of this clonotype: Likely a read error: the CDR3 ends without its conserved phenylalanine or tryptophan. The chain joins TRBV12-3 or TRBV12-4 to TRBJ1-5, with D uncertain. Trimming shortened V by 6 bases and J by 7 bases, and 19 bases separated the two germline ends. The CDR3 covers 15 residues. In DNA form, the CDR3 reads TGTGCCAGCAGCCCGGCAGCGCAGGCTAACCAGCCCCAGCATTTA. As protein: CASSPAAQANQPQHL.

This clonotype was counted many times. The chain carries TRBV6-1 and TRBJ2-3; 9 nucleotides agree with TRBD2. The CDR3 runs 17 residues. Germline V gene sequence: CDR1 MNHNS, CDR2 SASEGT. With 5 bases clipped from V and 5 bases from J, the junction kept 14 bases outside the gene matches. The chain's CDR3 is CASSPHVKREEIDTQYF. The DNA for the CDR3 is TGTGCCAGCAGTCCCCACGTCAAGCGGGAGGAAATAGATACGCAGTATTTT.

This clonotype was found a few times. Sequence at one end of the junction differs from germline and may be a read error. V usage is TRBV4-1 and J usage is TRBJ2-7, with D perhaps matching TRBD1 (6 bases). The germline V gene has CDR1 MGHRA and CDR2 YSYEKL. The CDR3 consists of 14 residues. This CDR3 is CASSLLGAGDEQYF. CDR3 DNA sequence: TGCGCCAGCAGCCTCCTAGGGGCAGGGGACGAGCAATACTTC.

This clonotype showed up just a few times. One end of the junction varies from germline; a read error may be responsible. V usage is TRBV4-3 and J usage is TRBJ1-1; possibly TRBD1 for D (6 bases). The CDR3 loop spans 13 amino acids. Germline CDR1 reads LGHNA; CDR2 reads YSLEER. This chain's CDR3 is CASRQGTNTEAFF. The CDR3 region has the DNA TGTGCCAGCCGCCAGGGGACGAACACTGAAGCTTTCTTT.

Comment on this clonotype: One end of the junction is discordant with germline, which a read error may explain. V usage is TRBV4-2 and J usage is TRBJ1-6; 10 positions match TRBD1. The germline CDR1 and CDR2 sequences are LGHNA and YNFKEQ. This CDR3 region has 20 residues. The CDR3 reads CASRPAGTGAANSYNSPLLF. Here the CDR3 DNA reads TGTGCCAGCAGACCCGCCGGGACAGGGGCTGCGAACTCCTATAATTCACCCCTCCTCTTT.

This clonotype was recorded once. It is likely a read error, because the conserved phenylalanine at the end of the CDR3 is missing. The chain uses TRBV6-2 or TRBV6-3 and TRBJ2-5; the D gene is possibly TRBD2 (5 bases). The CDR3 totals 15 residues. The germline V gene has CDR1 MNHEY and CDR2 SVGEGT. In DNA, the CDR3 is TGTGCCAGCAGTTCCCCCGGGATACAACAAGAGACACAGTACTCC. It translates to CASSSPGIQQETQYS.

V gene TRBV28 combines with J gene TRBJ2-7; 8 bases map to TRBD1. Germline CDR1 MDHEN, CDR2 SYDVKM. After removal of 9 bases from V and 7 bases from J, the junction contained 17 bases not matched to a gene. The CDR3 is 15 amino acids. The CDR3 is CASLPPDRVFQEQYF. The CDR3 coding sequence is TGTGCCAGTCTGCCACCGGACAGGGTCTTCCAGGAGCAGTACTTC. Looking up the rest from reference TRBV28 and TRBJ2-7 gives the full variable domain: DVKVTQSSRYLVKRTGEKVFLECVQDMDHENMFWYRQDPGLGLRLIYFSYDVKMKEKGDIPEGYSVSREKKERFSLILESASTNQTSMYLCASLPPDRVFQEQYFGPGTRLTVT.

Turning to this clonotype: Given the absence of the conserved phenylalanine or tryptophan at the CDR3 end, a read error is likely. No DNA is shown, since the ends of the CDR3 on it are uncertain; the CDR3 is the one TCRdb lists. The CDR3 sequence is CASSFPGTGWTKNIQYY. This sequence joins TRBV11-1 and TRBJ2-4; the listed D gene, TRBD1, was not tested against the DNA. Germline CDR1 SGHAT, CDR2 FQDESV (reference sequence). With termini counted, the CDR3 has 17 amino acids.

In regard to this clonotype: As the CDR3 is not closed by the conserved phenylalanine or tryptophan, this likely results from a read error. The V call is TRBV12-3 or TRBV12-4, the J call TRBJ2-1; possible D gene TRBD2, 5 bases. CDR3 length: 14 amino acids. DNA for the CDR3: TGTGCCAGCAGTCCTGCGGGTGGCTTCAATGTGCAGTTCTTA. Translation gives CASSPAGGFNVQFL.

The CDR3 loop is CDAAPTGAMTDTQYF. The DNA of the CDR3 is TGTGACGCAGCCCCCACAGGGGCAATGACAGATACGCAGTATTTT. This chain uses TRBV6-6 with TRBJ2-3; TRBD1 matches at 7 bases. Germline assignment: CDR1 MNHNY and CDR2 SVGAGI (reference sequence). The CDR3 runs to 15 residues.

Comment on this clonotype: Given a much more abundant clone one base away, this may be a read error. The J gene is TRBJ2-6, the V gene TRBV24-1, with D perhaps TRBD1 (6 bases). This CDR3 is 16 amino acids long. Germline V gene lookup returns CDR1 KGHDR and CDR2 SFDVKD. Here the CDR3 DNA reads TGTGCCACCGGAAAACCTGGGGGCTCTGGGGCCAACGTCCTGAGTTTC. This encodes CATGKPGGSGANVLSF.

With regard to this clonotype: A junction end diverges from the germline sequence, so it may reflect a read error. The chain joins TRBV4-1 to TRBJ1-3, with D possibly being TRBD1 (6 bases). The CDR3 is 17 amino acids. The germline gives CDR1 MGHRA, CDR2 YSYEKL. The CDR3 sequence is CTSSQLRTAGSGNTIYF. The CDR3 DNA is TGCACCAGCAGCCAACTAAGGACAGCAGGTTCTGGAAACACCATATATTTC.

Notes on this clonotype: The conserved phenylalanine or tryptophan is not found at the CDR3 terminus, so this likely reflects a read error. The J gene is TRBJ2-3, the V gene TRBV6-2 or TRBV6-3, with TRBD2 matching over 7 bases. Germline loops: CDR1 MNHEY, CDR2 SVGEGT. The CDR3 is made up of 16 amino acids. V lost 10 bases to trimming and J lost 4 bases; unmatched junction nucleotides: 17. The CDR3 is CANSQPRAGSADTQYI. DNA of the CDR3: TGTGCCAACAGCCAACCCCGAGCGGGGAGCGCAGATACGCAGTATATT.

This clonotype was observed a handful of times. A much larger clone differs by one base, so this may be a read error. Lacking the conserved final phenylalanine or tryptophan, this CDR3 likely reflects a read error. The rearrangement uses TRBV5-6 and TRBJ2-7; the D is unclear. Trimming took off 0 bases at V and 9 bases at J, with 10 bases between the two ends. There are 12 residues in the CDR3. Germline V gene lookup returns CDR1 SGHDT and CDR2 YYEEEE. Here the CDR3 DNA reads TGTGCCAGCAGCTTGGCCCCGGACCCGCAGTACTTA. It translates to CASSLAPDPQYL.

To note about this clonotype: The junction differs from germline at one of its ends, possibly a read error. The chain links TRBV28 to TRBJ1-2, with TRBD1 matching 8 bases. CDR3 length equals 15 residues. The germline CDR1 and CDR2 sequences are MDHEN and SYDVKM. The CDR3, as DNA: TGTGCCACGCCGACGGAGTCAGGGGGCAACTATGGCTATACCTTC. It specifies CATPTESGGNYGYTF.

The chain has TRBV11-3 and TRBJ2-7; weak D call: TRBD1 (6 bases). Germline V gives CDR1 SGHNT, CDR2 YENEEA. This CDR3 spans 13 amino acids. In DNA form, the CDR3 reads TGTGGCAACAGCGTGGGACAATCCTACGAGCAGTACTTC. Translation gives CGNSVGQSYEQYF.

The chain carries TRBV30 and TRBJ2-1; TRBD2 agrees at 7 bases. V dropped 5 bases and J dropped 7; count of bases not matched to a gene: 14. Germline values: CDR1 GTSNPN, CDR2 SVGIG (reference sequence). CDR3 length: 15 residues. This CDR3 reads CAWDPPSGELNEQFF. In nucleotides, the CDR3 is TGTGCCTGGGATCCGCCCAGCGGGGAGCTAAATGAGCAGTTCTTC.

This chain uses TRBV29-1 with TRBJ2-5; 7 bases match TRBD2. This CDR3 comprises 16 residues. Germline V CDR1 and CDR2: SQVTM, ANQGSEA. DNA of the CDR3: TGCAGTGTTAAACTTGGAGGACTAGTTCTGGGAGAGACCCAGTACTTC. Protein sequence: CSVKLGGLVLGETQYF.

As to this clonotype: This sequence may be a read error, since a much larger clone differs from it by one base. The chain carries TRBV5-1 and TRBJ2-7; no definite D call. This CDR3 spans 11 amino acids. CDR1 SGHRS and CDR2 YFSETQ come from the germline V gene. In DNA, the CDR3 is TGCGTCAGCAGTCCCGGCTACGAGCAGTACTTC. This translates into CVSSPGYEQYF.